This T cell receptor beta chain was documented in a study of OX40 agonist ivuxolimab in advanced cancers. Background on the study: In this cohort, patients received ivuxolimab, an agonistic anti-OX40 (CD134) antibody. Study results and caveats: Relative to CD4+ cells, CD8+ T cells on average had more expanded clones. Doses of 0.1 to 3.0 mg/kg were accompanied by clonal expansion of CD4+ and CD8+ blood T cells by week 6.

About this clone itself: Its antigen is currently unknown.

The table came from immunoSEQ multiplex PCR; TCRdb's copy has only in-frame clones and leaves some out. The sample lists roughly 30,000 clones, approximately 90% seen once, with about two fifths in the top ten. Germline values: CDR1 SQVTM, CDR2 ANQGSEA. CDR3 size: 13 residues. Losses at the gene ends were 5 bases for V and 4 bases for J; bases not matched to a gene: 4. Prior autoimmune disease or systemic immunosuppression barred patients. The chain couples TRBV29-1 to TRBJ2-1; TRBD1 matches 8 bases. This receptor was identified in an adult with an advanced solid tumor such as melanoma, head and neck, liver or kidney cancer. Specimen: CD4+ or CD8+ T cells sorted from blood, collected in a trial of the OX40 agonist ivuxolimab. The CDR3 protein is CSVRDRGYNEQFF. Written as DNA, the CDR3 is TGCAGCGTTCGCGACAGGGGATACAATGAGCAGTTCTTC.